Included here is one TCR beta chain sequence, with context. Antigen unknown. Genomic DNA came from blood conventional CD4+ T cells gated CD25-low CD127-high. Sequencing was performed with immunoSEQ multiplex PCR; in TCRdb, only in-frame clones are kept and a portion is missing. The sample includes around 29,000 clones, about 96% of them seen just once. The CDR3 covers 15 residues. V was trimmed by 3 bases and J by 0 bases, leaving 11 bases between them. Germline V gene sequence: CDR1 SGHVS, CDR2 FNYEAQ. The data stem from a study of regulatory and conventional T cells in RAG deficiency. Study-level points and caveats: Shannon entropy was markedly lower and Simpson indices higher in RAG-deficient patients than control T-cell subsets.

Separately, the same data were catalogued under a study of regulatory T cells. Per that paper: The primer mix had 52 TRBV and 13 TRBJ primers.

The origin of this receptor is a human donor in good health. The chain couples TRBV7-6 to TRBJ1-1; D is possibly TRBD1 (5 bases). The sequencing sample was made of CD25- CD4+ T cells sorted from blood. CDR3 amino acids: CASSFHPGMNTEAFF. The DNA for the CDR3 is TGTGCCAGCAGCTTCCATCCAGGGATGAACACTGAAGCTTTCTTT.